The 7 T cell receptor beta chains below all came from one sample that was sequenced in a study of blood T cell repertoires in COVID-19. Only in-frame clones appear in the TCRdb table, and some are missing; sequencing was by immunoSEQ multiplex PCR. The sample holds 150,000 to 200,000 clones, over 70% seen once. Source material: peripheral blood. These receptors originate from a man between 60 and 75 years old with active or convalescent COVID-19.

As DNA, the CDR3 is TGTGCCAGCAGCCGTACAGGGGGCGCCGGAAACACCATATATTTT. Protein product: CASSRTGGAGNTIYF. The rearrangement uses TRBV7-3 and TRBJ1-3; the match to TRBD1 covers 9 bases. This CDR3 contains 15 residues. J was trimmed by 4 bases and V by 5 bases; bases with no gene match: 6. Germline CDR1 reads SGHTA; CDR2 reads FQGTGA.

This clone was picked up a small number of times. V and J are TRBV28 and TRBJ1-5; the D gene is possibly TRBD1 (6 bases). Germline assignment: CDR1 MDHEN and CDR2 SYDVKM. The CDR3 runs to 15 residues. The germline V and J ends were trimmed by 3 bases and 3 bases, with 12 bases remaining between them. CDR3 coding DNA: TGTGCCAGCAGTTTTACGGGACACATCAATCAGCCCCAGCATTTT. Translation gives CASSFTGHINQPQHF.

The chain couples TRBV24-1 to TRBJ2-3; D gene ambiguous. The CDR3 extends over 14 amino acids. CDR1 is KGHDR and CDR2 is SFDVKD in the germline V gene. V lost 2 bases to trimming and J lost 2 bases, with 7 bases between them. CDR3 sequence: CATSDSSDTDTQYF. The DNA of the CDR3 is TGTGCCACCAGTGATTCTTCAGACACAGATACGCAGTATTTT.

In this sample, this clone turned up a few times. The chain couples TRBV6-2 or TRBV6-3 to TRBJ1-5; 7 nucleotides agree with TRBD1. The CDR3 has 14 residues. Per germline, CDR1 MNHEY and CDR2 SVGEGT. V trimming: 4 bases; J trimming: 2 bases; junction bases outside the gene matches: 2. The CDR3 sequence is CASSWTGRNQPQHF. The CDR3 bases are TGTGCCAGCAGTTGGACAGGACGCAATCAGCCCCAGCATTTT.

The CDR3 coding sequence is TGTGCCAGCAGCTATGACAGGGGGCAAGAGCAGTACTTC. This translates into CASSYDRGQEQYF. The chain joins TRBV7-2 to TRBJ2-7, with 10 positions matching TRBD1. The CDR3 has 13 residues. Germline V gene data show CDR1 as SGHTA and CDR2 as FQGNSA. After removal of 4 bases from V and 7 bases from J, the junction contained 4 bases not matched to a gene.

This clone was picked up one time. The chain joins TRBV6-4 to TRBJ2-4; D possibly corresponds to TRBD2 (5 bases). In germline, CDR1 is MRHNA, CDR2 SNTAGT. This CDR3 is built from 13 residues. V lost 4 bases and J lost 8, with 12 bases in between. The CDR3 sequence is CASSAREGDIQYF. CDR3 coding DNA: TGTGCCAGCAGTGCCCGAGAGGGAGACATTCAGTACTTC.

This sequence joins TRBV20-1 and TRBJ2-7; D is undetermined. Trimming left V 6 bases short and J 4 bases short, with 19 bases between. Germline V gene data show CDR1 as DFQATT and CDR2 as SNEGSKA (reference sequence). There are 14 residues in the CDR3. CDR3 amino acids: CSASGLFYPYEQYF. As DNA, the CDR3 is TGCAGTGCGAGTGGCCTCTTCTACCCTTACGAGCAGTACTTC.